Listed here are 12 T cell receptor beta chains from one sample, sequenced in a study of control samples from healthy donors and cancer patients. Sequencing used immunoSEQ multiplex PCR; TCRdb keeps in-frame clones, though not all of them. The sample lists tens of thousands of clones, around four fifths occurring once. The material sequenced was blood. The origin of the receptors is a man aged 25-45 years in good health.

The rearrangement uses TRBV5-1 and TRBJ2-2, with no clear D. Germline loops: CDR1 SGHRS, CDR2 YFSETQ. CDR3 length: 13 residues. Trimming took 4 bases from V and 5 from J, leaving 9 bases between them. The CDR3 reads CASSHERTGELFF. The CDR3 DNA reads TGCGCCAGCAGCCACGAAAGAACCGGGGAGCTGTTTTTT.

This chain connects TRBV28 to TRBJ1-5, with 7 bases identical to TRBD1. The CDR3 has 14 residues. The V segment lost 5 bases and the J segment 3 bases; nucleotides outside the gene matches: 4. The germline V gene has CDR1 MDHEN and CDR2 SYDVKM. CDR3 in DNA: TGTGCCAGCAGTAGAGGACAGGTCAATCAGCCCCAGCATTTT. It translates to CASSRGQVNQPQHF.

The chain joins TRBV7-3 to TRBJ1-2; 8 bases fit TRBD1. The CDR3 extends over 13 amino acids. With 4 bases clipped from V and 5 bases from J, the junction kept 3 bases outside the gene matches. Germline V CDR1 and CDR2: SGHTA, FQGTGA. CDR3: CASSSTGGYGYTF. The CDR3 DNA follows: TGTGCCAGCAGCTCAACAGGGGGGTATGGCTACACCTTC.

This clone was recorded a few times. The J gene is TRBJ2-2, the V gene TRBV5-1; D may be TRBD1 (6 bases). Germline-derived CDR1 and CDR2 are SGHRS and YFSETQ. This CDR3 comprises 17 residues. Trimming removed 1 base at V and 1 base at J, with 14 bases between. The CDR3 spells CASSLPKPGQNTGELFF. The CDR3 coding sequence is TGCGCCAGCAGCTTGCCGAAGCCGGGACAGAACACCGGGGAGCTGTTTTTT.

This clone showed up just once. V usage is TRBV10-3 and J usage is TRBJ2-7; no firm D call. CDR3 length: 13 amino acids. V lost 8 bases and J 3 bases, leaving 14 bases between the germline ends. Germline values: CDR1 ENHRY, CDR2 SYGVKD. CDR3 residues: CAIGSHGDYEQYF. The CDR3 bases are TGTGCCATCGGGTCCCATGGGGACTACGAGCAGTACTTC.

V and J are TRBV24-1 and TRBJ2-1, with 7 positions matching TRBD1. CDR1 KGHDR and CDR2 SFDVKD come from the germline V gene. The CDR3 is 16 amino acids. V dropped 3 bases and J dropped 3; count of bases not matched to a gene: 7. CDR3 region: CATSDTYRDSYNEQFF. DNA of the CDR3: TGTGCCACCAGTGATACATACCGGGACAGCTACAATGAGCAGTTCTTC.

The CDR3 reads CASGGPGTGVYGYTF. CDR3 bases: TGTGCTAGTGGGGGACCTGGGACAGGGGTCTATGGCTACACCTTC. The gene calls are TRBV12-5 and TRBJ1-2; 10 positions agree with TRBD1. This CDR3 has 15 residues. J was trimmed by 4 bases and V by 6 bases; bases with no gene match: 8. Per the germline V gene, CDR1 is LGHNT and CDR2 is FRNRAP.

The sample holds one count of this clone. The CDR3 here is CASSYSGSEEQYF. In DNA, the CDR3 is TGTGCCAGCAGTTACTCGGGTTCGGAGGAGCAGTACTTC. The rearrangement joins TRBV6-5 to TRBJ2-7; D remains ambiguous. CDR3 length equals 13 residues. Germline V gene data show CDR1 as MNHEY and CDR2 as SVGAGI. V dropped 0 bases and J dropped 7 bases, with 10 bases sitting between them.

This clone appeared once. The rearrangement links TRBV3-1 (or the pseudogene TRBV3-2) to TRBJ1-1; TRBD1 is a possible D gene (5 bases). Germline lookup yields CDR1 LGHDT and CDR2 YNNKEL (reference sequence). The CDR3 loop spans 15 amino acids. The V gene lost 0 bases and the J gene lost 4 bases, with 12 bases spanning the gap. The CDR3, as DNA: TGTGCCAGCAGCCAAGACCCAACGGGGACCACTGAAGCTTTCTTT. Protein product: CASSQDPTGTTEAFF.

This chain connects TRBV19 to TRBJ1-2; no definite D call. V shed 1 base and J shed 3 bases, with 6 bases lying between them. Germline V CDR1 and CDR2: LNHDA, SQIVND (reference sequence). The length of the CDR3 is 13 residues. Here the CDR3 reads CASSIGIDYGYTF. The CDR3 nucleotides read TGTGCCAGTAGTATAGGAATCGACTATGGCTACACCTTC.

This rearrangement joins TRBV29-1 to TRBJ2-3; 14 bases map to TRBD2. Germline loops: CDR1 SQVTM, CDR2 ANQGSEA. Trimming at V came to 3 bases and at J to 8 bases, leaving 4 bases not matched to a gene. The CDR3 has 14 residues. The CDR3 DNA reads as TGCAGCGTTGACCCCGGGACTAGCGGGGGTACGCAGTATTTT. Translating it yields CSVDPGTSGGTQYF.

This clone was counted only a few times. The V gene is TRBV28, the J gene TRBJ1-4; no firm D call. V was pared by 6 bases and J by 5 bases, with 16 bases between. CDR1 and CDR2 (germline): MDHEN, SYDVKM. The CDR3 has 15 residues. CDR3 sequence (DNA): TGTGCCAGCAGCCCTTGGCGGGGATTGAATGAAAAACTGTTTTTT. It translates to CASSPWRGLNEKLFF.